Below are 25 T cell receptor beta chains sequenced from a single sample in a study of vaccination effects on CD4 cells after COVID-19. Sequencing was preceded by expansion of antigen-specific CD4+ T cells with viral peptide pools in the ViraFEST assay. Scientists isolated CD4+ T cells after a roughly 10-day culture period ended. Which antigens these TCRs recognize remains unknown. Repertoires were generated with immunoSEQ multiplex PCR, while TCRdb's copy carries only in-frame clones and drops some. The data show approximately 54,000 clones, around 80% seen once. This sample comprised CD4+ T cells from PBMCs cultured with HCoV-229E spike peptides, obtained before COVID-19 vaccination. The source is a human donor who received a COVID-19 vaccine.

V usage is TRBV21-1 and J usage is TRBJ2-7. TRBV21-1 is tagged as a pseudogene. The CDR3 runs to 12 residues. CDR3 sequence (DNA): TGTGCCAGCACCCGGGGGCCGCTCGAGCAGTACGTC. Its translation is CASTRGPLEQYV.

The chain combines TRBV7-2 with TRBJ1-2, with 9 bases aligning to TRBD1. The germline V gene has CDR1 SGHTA and CDR2 FQGNSA. The V gene end was trimmed by 2 bases and the J gene end by 6 bases; junction bases not matched to a gene: 1. There are 13 residues in the CDR3. The CDR3 DNA sequence: TGTGCCAGCAGCTTATGGACAGGGGATGGCTACACCTTC. It specifies CASSLWTGDGYTF.

The chain links TRBV6-5 to TRBJ2-1; 7 positions match TRBD1. Trimming at V came to 5 bases and at J to 1 base, leaving 5 bases not matched to a gene. Per the germline V gene, CDR1 is MNHEY and CDR2 is SVGAGI. The CDR3 length is 15 residues. For the CDR3, the DNA is TGTGCCAGCAGTCCAGGGGGACGTTCCTACAATGAGCAGTTCTTC. Translating it yields CASSPGGRSYNEQFF.

The gene calls are TRBV7-2 and TRBJ2-7; D uncertain. There are 13 residues in the CDR3. The germline CDR1 and CDR2 sequences are SGHTA and FQGNSA. Between the trimmed V and J ends, which lost 5 bases and 1 base, there was a span of 9 bases. The DNA for the CDR3 is TGTGCCAGCAGCCCATACGGGTCCTACGAGCAGTACGTC. Amino acid sequence: CASSPYGSYEQYV.

The chain uses TRBV23-1 and TRBJ2-4; D is unresolved. TRBV23-1 is an ORF, and what it does is uncertain. The V end lost 0 bases, the J end lost 7 bases, and 10 bases lay between the germline ends. This CDR3 is built from 14 residues. This CDR3 is CASSQSVGYNIQYF. CDR3 DNA sequence: TGCGCCAGCAGTCAATCTGTGGGGTATAACATTCAGTACTTC.

The chain recombines TRBV5-1 with TRBJ2-5; 10 bases fit TRBD2. The CDR3 runs to 18 residues. J lost 4 bases, V lost 0 bases, and 12 bases had no gene match. The germline gives CDR1 SGHRS, CDR2 YFSETQ. CDR3 in DNA: TGCGCCAGCAGCTTGGGACGGTACAGCGGGGGGGCTTCAGAGACCCAGTACTTC. This translates into CASSLGRYSGGASETQYF.

The chain has TRBV5-3 and TRBJ2-7; 7 nucleotides match TRBD1. TRBV5-3 has ORF status, its function being uncertain. This CDR3 comprises 14 residues. The trim removed 0 bases at V and 6 bases at J, leaving 6 bases unmatched. The DNA for the CDR3 is TGTGCCAGAAGCTTGGGTAGGGGGCTGCCCGAGCAGTACGTC. Translated, it gives CARSLGRGLPEQYV.

The chain has TRBV2 and TRBJ1-5; 7 bases are a match to TRBD1. The CDR3 loop spans 16 amino acids. Germline V gene sequence: CDR1 SNHLY, CDR2 FYNNEI. Trimming at V came to 2 bases and at J to 4 bases, leaving 8 bases not matched to a gene. In DNA form, the CDR3 reads TGTGCCAGCAGTGAAAGGGCAGGGGGAGCAAATCAGCCCCAGCATTTT. As protein: CASSERAGGANQPQHF.

The chain couples TRBV12-3 or TRBV12-4 to TRBJ1-2, with a tentative D call TRBD1 (5 bases). This CDR3 has 13 amino acids. Deletions cut 6 bases from V and 4 bases from J, with 12 bases between. Here the CDR3 reads CASSLRAGYGYTF. The DNA for the CDR3 is TGTGCCAGCAGCCTCAGGGCCGGCTATGGCTACACCTTC.

A few counts support this clone. The chain links TRBV7-2 to TRBJ1-1; D unresolved. The germline V gene encodes CDR1 SGHTA and CDR2 FQGNSA. V dropped 0 bases and J dropped 10 bases, with 9 bases sitting between them. The CDR3 sequence is 12 residues long. CDR3 in amino acids: CASSLARVGAFF. The CDR3 DNA reads as TGTGCCAGCAGCTTAGCGAGGGTTGGAGCTTTCTTT.

The rearrangement uses TRBV4-1 and TRBJ1-5; D ambiguous. Germline V gene sequence: CDR1 MGHRA, CDR2 YSYEKL. Deletions cut 1 base from V and 0 bases from J, with 13 bases between. This CDR3 has 17 residues. CDR3 in DNA: TGCGCCAGCAGCCAAGCGTCCCCAGTCAATAGCAATCAGCCCCAGCATTTT. This sequence encodes CASSQASPVNSNQPQHF.

The chain couples TRBV10-3 to TRBJ1-1, with D possibly matching TRBD1 (6 bases). The V and J ends lost 6 bases and 1 base respectively, with 12 bases between them. This CDR3 contains 14 residues. CDR1 and CDR2 (germline): ENHRY, SYGVKD. The CDR3 loop reads CAIRLGQQNTEAFF. The CDR3 DNA is TGTGCCATCAGACTAGGACAGCAGAACACTGAAGCTTTCTTT.

J is TRBJ1-2 and V is TRBV9; D perhaps matches TRBD1 (5 bases). Trimming shortened V by 1 base and J by 3 bases, and 16 bases separated the two germline ends. This CDR3 region has 16 residues. CDR1 is SGDLS and CDR2 is YYNGEE in the germline V gene. The CDR3 sequence is CASSVRGDRDDYGYTF. Here the CDR3 DNA reads TGTGCCAGCAGCGTAAGGGGCGACCGGGACGACTATGGCTACACCTTC.

The V call is TRBV7-9, the J call TRBJ2-5, with 9 bases identical to TRBD1. This CDR3 spans 16 amino acids. With V trimmed by 3 bases and J by 4 bases, 9 bases remained unmatched. CDR1 is SEHNR, CDR2 FQNEAQ, per germline (reference sequence). The CDR3 is CASSLDRGPEGETQYF. The CDR3 DNA sequence: TGTGCCAGCAGCTTGGACAGGGGACCAGAGGGAGAGACCCAGTACTTC. Looking up the rest from reference TRBV7-9 and TRBJ2-5 gives the full variable domain: DTGVSQNPRHKITKRGQNVTFRCDPISEHNRLYWYRQTLGQGPEFLTYFQNEAQLEKSRLLSDRFSAERPKGSFSTLEIQRTEQGDSAMYLCASSLDRGPEGETQYFGPGTRLLVL.

The chain couples TRBV18 to TRBJ2-2; D uncertain. The length of the CDR3 is 16 residues. The germline V and J ends were trimmed by 1 base and 1 base, with 10 bases remaining between them. Germline-derived CDR1 and CDR2 are KGHSH and LQKENI. CDR3 sequence reads: CASSPLAPGNTGELFF. CDR3 in DNA: TGTGCCAGCTCACCACTTGCCCCAGGGAACACCGGGGAGCTGTTTTTT.

This clone was counted a few times. This sequence joins TRBV19 and TRBJ1-1; no clear D. The V gene's germline CDR1 is LNHDA and CDR2 SQIVND (reference sequence). The ends were cut back, 5 bases at V and 5 bases at J, with 9 bases in the middle. CDR3 size: 12 residues. The CDR3, as DNA: TGTGCCAGTAGTCGCGGTAGTACTGAAGCTTTCTTT. It translates to CASSRGSTEAFF.

The J gene is TRBJ1-4, the V gene TRBV7-9, with D possibly matching TRBD1 (5 bases). V was shortened by 5 bases and J by 10 bases, with 14 bases between the two germline ends. CDR3 length equals 13 residues. Germline V CDR1 and CDR2: SEHNR, FQNEAQ (reference sequence). For the CDR3, the DNA is TGTGCCAGCAGCCCCGGGGCCTCCCTAAAACTGTTTTTT. Translation: CASSPGASLKLFF.

V and J are TRBV5-4 and TRBJ1-2, with D possibly matching TRBD1 (5 bases). Trimming left V 2 bases short and J 8 bases short, with 19 bases between. This CDR3 region has 15 residues. The germline V gene has CDR1 SGHNT and CDR2 YYREEE (reference sequence). The CDR3 sequence is CASSFGREGLGGYTF. The CDR3 coding sequence is TGTGCCAGCAGCTTTGGGCGGGAGGGACTCGGGGGCTACACCTTC.

The chain couples TRBV27 to TRBJ2-4; 10 nucleotides match TRBD2. V dropped 4 bases and J dropped 7; count of bases not matched to a gene: 13. This CDR3 has 17 residues. Germline loops: CDR1 MNHEY, CDR2 SMNVEV (reference sequence). CDR3 in amino acids: CASSSSVLAGVLNIQYF. The CDR3 bases are TGTGCCAGCAGTTCATCAGTCCTAGCGGGGGTCTTGAACATTCAGTACTTC.

The gene calls are TRBV18 and TRBJ1-4; 7 bases line up with TRBD1. V lost 3 bases, J lost 7 bases, and 2 bases stayed unmatched. This CDR3 is built from 13 residues. The germline CDR1 and CDR2 sequences are KGHSH and LQKENI. Written as DNA, the CDR3 is TGTGCCAGCTCACCCGGGACAGCTGAAAAACTGTTTTTT. Protein sequence: CASSPGTAEKLFF.

This clone was observed a few times. This chain uses TRBV7-8 with TRBJ1-2, with D perhaps TRBD1 (5 bases). With 1 base removed from V and 7 bases from J, the gap between germline ends came to 13 bases. This CDR3 contains 14 residues. Per germline, CDR1 SGHVS and CDR2 FQNEAQ. CDR3 nucleotides: TGTGCCAGCAGCTTAGGGAACGGGGGTGCTGGCTACACCTTC. Encoded protein: CASSLGNGGAGYTF.

The gene calls are TRBV7-8 and TRBJ2-7; TRBD1 agrees at 11 bases. With V trimmed by 5 bases and J by 2 bases, 5 bases remained unmatched. Germline-derived CDR1 and CDR2 are SGHVS and FQNEAQ. This CDR3 comprises 15 residues. CDR3 protein: CASSQGQGATYEQYV. The CDR3 DNA is TGTGCCAGCAGCCAAGGACAGGGGGCGACCTACGAGCAGTACGTC.

This chain connects TRBV6-5 to TRBJ2-1; 8 nucleotides line up with TRBD2. The length of the CDR3 is 15 residues. The junction had 4 bases not matched to a gene; V was cut back by 2 bases and J by 4 bases. Germline V lookup: CDR1 MNHEY, CDR2 SVGAGI. The CDR3 DNA is TGTGCCAGCAGTTACGTAGCGGGGCTATACAATGAGCAGTTCTTC. Protein product: CASSYVAGLYNEQFF.

This chain joins TRBV10-3 and TRBJ2-1, with D hard to call. This CDR3 has 11 residues. Trimming shortened V by 2 bases and J by 9 bases, and 5 bases separated the two germline ends. Germline CDR1 ENHRY, CDR2 SYGVKD. CDR3 nucleotides: TGTGCCATCAGTGAGCGTTTTGAGCAGTTCTTC. Encoded protein: CAISERFEQFF.

The CDR3 DNA reads as TGTGCCAGCAGGCTGACACAGGGGGCGCAGGGCTACACCTTC. Translation gives CASRLTQGAQGYTF. The chain links TRBV3-1 (or the pseudogene TRBV3-2) to TRBJ1-2; TRBD1 matches at 9 bases. The length of the CDR3 is 14 residues. Per the germline V gene, CDR1 is LGHDT and CDR2 is YNNKEL (reference sequence). After removal of 6 bases from V and 8 bases from J, the junction contained 10 bases not matched to a gene.